This T cell receptor beta chain was retrieved from a study of T cells after yellow fever vaccination (dated by TCRdb to between 2018 and 2021). Background for the entire study: Staining for CD3, CD45RA, CCR7 and CD95 was used to sort memory subsets (EM, EMRA, CM and Tscm) on a BD FACS Aria III. Libraries from fractions with low cell numbers were prepared with the SMART-Seq v4 Ultra Low Input RNA kit. Bulk TCR alpha and beta repertoires were sequenced longitudinally to track T-cell clones before and after primary and booster YFV17D yellow fever vaccination. Two healthy male donors, one aged 18 to 30 and one aged 30 to 40 years, made up the cohort. Bulk PBMC replicates and cell subsets were isolated from blood drawn at multiple timepoints before and after both primary and secondary immunization. Memory subsets were sorted on days 0, 15 and 45 and at 18 months following primary vaccination, and on days 0, 15 and 45 following the 30-year booster. What the authors observed across the whole study: A small fraction of clonotypes showed up in both the CD4 and CD8 compartments, probably as a result of convergent recombination. In the sorted memory subsets on day 0, nearly all vaccine-responding clonotypes were below the level of detection. After the booster, most of the clones that had expanded following primary vaccination were detected again (about 95% of CD4 and around 90% of CD8), which suggests that memory was broadly maintained. Because abundant contaminating clonotypes from the bulk population could be contained in FACS-sorted repertoires, computational filtering was required. Because only a couple of donors were included in the study, the extent to which the findings can be generalized is limited. The secondary T-cell response was weaker than the primary response but faster, peaking on day 5 instead of day 15.

The treatment or condition tag for this specimen amounts to: live attenuated yellow fever vaccine strain. A standard Ficoll-Paque protocol was used to isolate PBMCs from peripheral blood. For sorted memory subsets, RNA extraction was done with the RNeasy Micro Kit. The reads were generated on an Illumina NovaSeq 6000. TCR cDNA was made using 5'RACE template switching, a step that added a universal primer site and unique molecular identifiers. Priming for cDNA synthesis came from both the TCR alpha and TCR beta constant segments. Libraries were amplified in two PCR steps, with sample barcodes and sequencing adapters added in the second step. Sequencing of libraries was performed on Illumina HiSeq 2500 (2x100 bp) or NovaSeq (2x150 bp). In the paper's pipeline: Reads were demultiplexed and collapsed into UMI consensus sequences with MIGEC, and V(D)J alignment was performed with MiXCR. Vaccine-responding clonotypes were defined with edgeR using replicate PBMC samples, requiring FDR below 0.01 and a log2 fold change above 5 up to day 15. Each bulk clonotype was labeled CD4 or CD8 based on which sequenced repertoire, CD4 or CD8, contained the clonotype at higher abundance. Clonotype frequencies in memory subsets were weighted by FACS-sorted cell numbers to estimate each clone's distribution across memory phenotypes. TCRdb reanalyzed the raw reads on its own, using fastp at Q25 for trimming and MiXCR for clone calling, and kept in-frame beta chains. Rows matching on CDR3 protein sequence are summarized as one entry with the most common DNA and genes. The V and J calls come from TCRdb's annotation, not from the publication. Across this sample there are more than 50,000 distinct CDR3 sequences, with 5% to 6.5% seen only once. Roughly 30% of the sample comes from the top ten.

The CDR3 measures 12 amino acids from cysteine to phenylalanine. Of all the DNA, just the CDR3 is kept, 36 bases in frame from base 1. Cut back by 4 bases and 6 bases, the V and J ends lie 10 bases apart. CDR1 and CDR2 were assigned from the germline V gene as SQVTM and ANQGSEA. In its sample, this clonotype was seen many times. Nothing much larger sits one base from this clone, and base qualities are not available. In this chain, TRBV29-1 is recombined with TRBJ2-1; 5 matching bases give a weak D call of TRBD2. The TCR was taken from a man younger than 30 who received the YFV17D yellow fever vaccine. This specimen was PBMCs, either bulk or a sorted T-cell subset (CD4+, CD8+, memory, or dextramer-sorted; not recorded which), taken on the day of the yellow fever booster vaccination. The CDR3 in this case is CSVASGPNEQFF. DNA sequence: TGCAGCGTTGCCAGCGGACCCAATGAGCAGTTCTTC.